The 32 T cell receptor beta chains below all came from one sample that was sequenced in a study of blood T cell repertoires in COVID-19. Clones were read by immunoSEQ multiplex PCR, and TCRdb kept only the in-frame ones, dropping some. Here the sample spans approximately 150,000 clones, around 78% being singletons. Source material: peripheral blood. Receptors originate from a woman aged 55-70 years with acute or convalescent COVID-19.

The genes are TRBV6-6 and TRBJ1-1; D gene uncertain. Trimming shortened V by 7 bases and J by 0 bases, and 12 bases separated the two germline ends. The CDR3 runs 14 residues. CDR1 MNHNY and CDR2 SVGAGI come from the germline V gene (reference sequence). This CDR3 is CASNLARVNTEAFF. The CDR3 DNA follows: TGTGCCAGCAATTTGGCGAGGGTGAACACTGAAGCTTTCTTT.

This rearrangement joins TRBV18 to TRBJ1-1; TRBD1 is a possible D gene (5 bases). The CDR3 extends over 12 amino acids. Germline loops: CDR1 KGHSH, CDR2 LQKENI. Trimming left V 6 bases short and J 11 bases short, with 16 bases between. CDR3 region: CASSPSQGEAFF. The CDR3 DNA reads as TGTGCCAGCTCTCCCTCGCAGGGCGAGGCTTTCTTT.

The chain is built from TRBV7-6 and TRBJ2-7; TRBD2 matches at 9 bases. This CDR3 region has 15 residues. From germline, CDR1 is SGHVS and CDR2 FNYEAQ. J lost 2 bases, V lost 0 bases, and 2 bases had no gene match. The CDR3 sequence: CASSLAAGGAYEQYF. The CDR3 bases are TGTGCCAGCAGCTTAGCGGCGGGAGGGGCCTACGAGCAGTACTTC. Full variable domain (remainder filled in from reference TRBV7-6 and TRBJ2-7): GAGVSQSPRYKVTKRGQDVALRCDPISGHVSLYWYRQALGQGPEFLTYFNYEAQQDKSGLPNDRFSAERPEGSISTLTIQRTEQRDSAMYRCASSLAAGGAYEQYFGPGTRLTVT.

The genes are TRBV27 and TRBJ2-3; D unclear. Deletions cut 2 bases from V and 4 bases from J, with 7 bases between. Germline V lookup: CDR1 MNHEY, CDR2 SMNVEV (reference sequence). This CDR3 has 13 amino acids. CDR3: CASSLSLPDTQYF. The CDR3 DNA reads as TGTGCCAGCAGTTTAAGCCTCCCAGATACGCAGTATTTT.

This chain connects TRBV5-8 to TRBJ2-7; weak D call: TRBD1 (6 bases). The CDR3 covers 15 residues. CDR1 and CDR2 from the germline V gene are SGHTS and YDEGEE. V was trimmed by 5 bases and J by 6 bases, leaving 21 bases between them. CDR3 loop: CASRARDTLRAEQYF. The CDR3 bases are TGTGCCAGCAGGGCCCGGGACACGTTACGGGCCGAGCAGTACTTC.

The J gene is TRBJ2-4, the V gene TRBV28, with 7 bases matching TRBD2. CDR1 and CDR2 (germline): MDHEN, SYDVKM. CDR3 size: 15 residues. V lost 2 bases, J lost 8 bases, and 9 bases stayed unmatched. The CDR3 DNA reads TGTGCCAGCAGTTTAGCGGGAGCGGGTAGTGACATTCAGTACTTC. Protein sequence: CASSLAGAGSDIQYF.

The V gene is TRBV7-9, the J gene TRBJ1-5; the match to TRBD1 covers 8 bases. V lost 5 bases, J lost 7 bases, and 4 bases stayed unmatched. In germline, CDR1 is SEHNR, CDR2 FQNEAQ (reference sequence). The length of the CDR3 is 13 residues. This chain's CDR3 is CASSATGVQPQHF. The CDR3 DNA sequence: TGTGCCAGCAGCGCGACAGGGGTGCAGCCCCAGCATTTT.

Only one count was recorded for this clone. The rearrangement links TRBV11-1 to TRBJ2-1; D possibly corresponds to TRBD2 (6 bases). V was trimmed by 8 bases and J by 6 bases, leaving 20 bases between them. Germline values: CDR1 SGHAT, CDR2 FQDESV (reference sequence). This CDR3 has 15 amino acids. The CDR3 sequence: CASGRGSGVFNEQFF. The CDR3 DNA is TGTGCCAGCGGCAGAGGGTCGGGAGTTTTCAATGAGCAGTTCTTC.

The genes are TRBV18 and TRBJ2-7, with D possibly matching TRBD1 (5 bases). The germline CDR1 and CDR2 sequences are KGHSH and LQKENI. The V gene lost 3 bases and the J gene lost 5 bases, with 8 bases spanning the gap. CDR3 length equals 12 residues. CDR3 sequence reads: CASSPGLDEQYF. For the CDR3, the DNA is TGTGCCAGCTCACCGGGGCTCGACGAGCAGTACTTC. The full variable domain, completed using reference TRBV18 and TRBJ2-7, is NAGVMQNPRHLVRRRGQEARLRCSPMKGHSHVYWYRQLPEEGLKFMVYLQKENIIDESGMPKERFSAEFPKEGPSILRIQQVVRGDSAAYFCASSPGLDEQYFGPGTRLTVT.

The V gene is TRBV30, the J gene TRBJ1-2; maybe TRBD1 (6 bases). V was cut by 4 bases and J by 4 bases, with 10 bases left in between. From germline, CDR1 is GTSNPN and CDR2 SVGIG (reference sequence). The CDR3 has 12 residues. This CDR3 is CAWTQGSYGYTF. For the CDR3, the DNA is TGTGCCTGGACACAGGGTTCCTATGGCTACACCTTC.

This CDR3 reads CASSLATQNTEAFF. In nucleotides, the CDR3 is TGTGCCAGCAGCTTAGCGACACAGAACACTGAAGCTTTCTTT. The rearrangement uses TRBV7-9 and TRBJ1-1; D call uncertain. V lost 0 bases to trimming and J lost 1 base, with 6 bases between them. Germline CDR1 reads SEHNR; CDR2 reads FQNEAQ (reference sequence). The CDR3 runs to 14 residues.

Only a few counts were recorded for this clone. In DNA, the CDR3 is TGCAGCGTTGACTGGTTAGGGGAGGGAGATACGCAGTATTTT. It translates to CSVDWLGEGDTQYF. The chain uses TRBV29-1 and TRBJ2-3; 7 positions agree with TRBD2. The CDR3 loop spans 14 amino acids. In germline, CDR1 is SQVTM, CDR2 ANQGSEA. V shed 3 bases and J 5 bases; nucleotides not matched to a gene: 8.

The rearrangement uses TRBV4-2 and TRBJ2-1; 10 nucleotides line up with TRBD2. Germline CDR1 LGHNA, CDR2 YNFKEQ. This CDR3 spans 18 amino acids. V lost 4 bases, J lost 0 bases, and 9 bases stayed unmatched. The CDR3 DNA sequence: TGTGCCAGCAGCCTGGGAGCGGGAGGGCCGCTCTCCTACAATGAGCAGTTCTTC. Residues: CASSLGAGGPLSYNEQFF.

This chain uses TRBV2 with TRBJ2-7, with unresolved D. The CDR3 has 10 amino acids. Germline CDR1 SNHLY, CDR2 FYNNEI. Between the trimmed V and J ends, which lost 8 bases and 3 bases, there was a span of 5 bases. CDR3 nucleotides: TGTGCCAGCGGAGACTACGAGCAGTACTTC. Protein sequence: CASGDYEQYF.

The V and J genes are TRBV11-2 and TRBJ2-2, with 8 bases matching TRBD2. The CDR3 length is 15 residues. Germline V lookup: CDR1 SGHAT, CDR2 FQNNGV. The trim removed 5 bases at V and 4 bases at J, leaving 6 bases unmatched. CDR3 DNA: TGTGCCAGCAGCGCGAGCGGGAGCATCACCGGGGAGCTGTTTTTT. It specifies CASSASGSITGELFF. Supplemented by reference TRBV11-2 and TRBJ2-2, the full variable domain reads EAGVAQSPRYKIIEKRQSVAFWCNPISGHATLYWYQQILGQGPKLLIQFQNNGVVDDSQLPKDRFSAERLKGVDSTLKIQPAKLEDSAVYLCASSASGSITGELFFGEGSRLTVL.

This clone was seen more than once but under ten times. The CDR3 loop reads CASSLGSALNEKLFF. The CDR3 DNA reads as TGCGCCAGCAGCTTGGGGTCCGCGCTTAATGAAAAACTGTTTTTT. The rearrangement links TRBV5-1 to TRBJ1-4, with D uncertain. The CDR3 is made up of 15 amino acids. Germline V gene lookup returns CDR1 SGHRS and CDR2 YFSETQ. Trimming took off 0 bases at V and 4 bases at J, with 10 bases between the two ends.

The chain carries TRBV7-9 and TRBJ2-1, with 9 bases identical to TRBD1. V gave up 3 bases and J gave up 2 bases; unmatched junction bases: 8. The CDR3 is 17 amino acids. From germline, CDR1 is SEHNR and CDR2 FQNEAQ (reference sequence). As DNA, the CDR3 is TGTGCCAGCAGCTTTCCAAGAGGGGACAGGGCCTACAATGAGCAGTTCTTC. Amino acid sequence: CASSFPRGDRAYNEQFF.

The chain combines TRBV7-9 with TRBJ2-3; tentatively, D is TRBD2 (5 bases). V was pared by 1 base and J by 2 bases, with 16 bases between. This CDR3 has 17 residues. Per the germline V gene, CDR1 is SEHNR and CDR2 is FQNEAQ (reference sequence). The DNA for the CDR3 is TGTGCCAGCAGCTTAGGCGGGCCCACCCTACACACAGATACGCAGTATTTT. It yields the protein CASSLGGPTLHTDTQYF.

The chain uses TRBV27 and TRBJ1-5; D is unresolved. The V end lost 1 base, the J end lost 0 bases, and 7 bases lay between the germline ends. This CDR3 contains 15 residues. CDR1 is MNHEY, CDR2 SMNVEV, per germline (reference sequence). The CDR3 region is CASSLYSNSNQPQHF. The DNA for the CDR3 is TGTGCCAGCAGTTTATACAGTAATAGCAATCAGCCCCAGCATTTT.

This clone has a single count. The genes are TRBV12-2 and TRBJ2-1; the table names TRBD2, a call not compared with the DNA. TRBV12-2 is reported as a pseudogene. The CDR3 length is 17 residues. In DNA, the CDR3 is TGTGCAAGTCGCTTAATCACCTGCGGGACTGTAGACAATGAGCAGTTCTTC. This gives the protein CASRLITCGTVDNEQFF.

V gene TRBV3-1 (or the pseudogene TRBV3-2) combines with J gene TRBJ2-1; maybe TRBD2 (6 bases). The V and J ends lost 3 bases and 5 bases respectively, with 17 bases between them. CDR1 is LGHDT, CDR2 YNNKEL, per germline (reference sequence). The CDR3 runs to 16 residues. CDR3 in DNA: TGTGCCAGCAGCCATGCTCCTTGGCGGGATCACAATGAGCAGTTCTTC. This codes for CASSHAPWRDHNEQFF.

The V call is TRBV12-3 or TRBV12-4, the J call TRBJ1-2; D unresolved. The V end was cut by 5 bases, the J end by 8 bases, with 9 bases between. This CDR3 spans 11 amino acids. The CDR3 nucleotides are TGTGCCAGCAGTCGACTAATAGGCTACACCTTC. Protein product: CASSRLIGYTF.

This clone was picked up one time. The chain combines TRBV19 with TRBJ1-4, with D hard to call. This CDR3 has 13 residues. V was cut by 5 bases and J by 11 bases, with 15 bases left in between. Germline assignment: CDR1 LNHDA and CDR2 SQIVND (reference sequence). The CDR3 sequence: CASSPQSAGKLFF. The CDR3 region has the DNA TGTGCCAGTAGTCCCCAGTCGGCGGGGAAACTGTTTTTT.

This clone was counted a single time. The rearrangement uses TRBV30 and TRBJ2-5; 15 nucleotides match TRBD2. This CDR3 spans 17 amino acids. V was clipped by 2 bases and J by 2 bases; unmatched bases: 6. Germline V gene data show CDR1 as GTSNPN and CDR2 as SVGIG (reference sequence). CDR3 in DNA: TGTGCCTGGAGTTGGACTAGCGGGAGGGCCCGACAAGAGACCCAGTACTTC. Its protein is CAWSWTSGRARQETQYF. The full variable domain, its missing parts supplied by reference TRBV30 and TRBJ2-5, is SQTIHQWPATLVQPVGSPLSLECTVEGTSNPNLYWYRQAAGRGLQLLFYSVGIGQISSEVPQNLSASRPQDRQFILSSKKLLLSDSGFYLCAWSWTSGRARQETQYFGPGTRLLVL.

This clone has just one count. The J gene is TRBJ2-7, the V gene TRBV27, with 8 bases identical to TRBD1. Germline V lookup: CDR1 MNHEY, CDR2 SMNVEV (reference sequence). This CDR3 is built from 13 residues. The junction had 3 bases not matched to a gene; V was cut back by 5 bases and J by 3 bases. As DNA, the CDR3 is TGTGCCAGCAGTCCCAGGGGGCACTACGAGCAGTACTTC. It is translated as CASSPRGHYEQYF.

DNA for the CDR3: TGCGCCAGCAGCTTCCTCGGAAACTATCACAATGAGCAGTTCTTC. This gives the protein CASSFLGNYHNEQFF. This chain uses TRBV5-1 with TRBJ2-1; D is undetermined. The V and J ends lost 2 bases and 5 bases respectively, with 14 bases between them. Germline CDR1 and CDR2: SGHRS and YFSETQ. The CDR3 has 15 residues.

This clone was counted only a few times. The chain is built from TRBV12-3 or TRBV12-4 and TRBJ2-5; D might be TRBD1 (5 bases). Trimming removed 3 bases at V and 4 bases at J, with 9 bases between. This CDR3 comprises 13 residues. CDR3 residues: CASSLIDRETQYF. The CDR3 DNA is TGTGCCAGCAGTTTGATAGACAGAGAGACCCAGTACTTC.

The chain uses TRBV28 and TRBJ2-1; D gene unclear. From germline, CDR1 is MDHEN and CDR2 SYDVKM. The CDR3 is 15 amino acids. Trimming shortened V by 1 base and J by 4 bases, and 11 bases separated the two germline ends. The CDR3 region is CASSLFQAGYNEQFF. CDR3 nucleotide sequence: TGTGCCAGCAGTTTATTCCAGGCCGGTTACAATGAGCAGTTCTTC.

This rearrangement joins TRBV12-3 or TRBV12-4 to TRBJ1-3, with unresolved D. The V end lost 6 bases, the J end lost 4 bases, and 7 bases lay between the germline ends. The CDR3 loop spans 12 amino acids. CDR3 sequence (DNA): TGTGCCAGCAGACATAAGGGAAACACCATATATTTT. Protein product: CASRHKGNTIYF.

The V gene is TRBV15, the J gene TRBJ2-7; 7 bases are shared with TRBD1. There are 15 residues in the CDR3. V shed 0 bases, J shed 7 bases, and the junction held 9 bases outside the gene matches. Germline V gives CDR1 LNHNV, CDR2 YYDKDF (reference sequence). CDR3 coding DNA: TGTGCCACCAGCAGAGATAAAGGGGGCCTGGTGGAGCAGTACTTC. Translation gives CATSRDKGGLVEQYF.

V usage is TRBV7-3 and J usage is TRBJ2-2; the D is unclear. Germline CDR1 and CDR2: SGHTA and FQGTGA. V dropped 2 bases and J dropped 2 bases, with 6 bases sitting between them. The CDR3 totals 14 residues. CDR3 DNA: TGTGCCAGCAGCTTAGGCTTTAACACCGGGGAGCTGTTTTTT. This translates into CASSLGFNTGELFF.

The count of this clone is one. The genes are TRBV5-4 and TRBJ2-2, with TRBD2 identical over 9 bases. Germline loops: CDR1 SGHNT, CDR2 YYREEE (reference sequence). The CDR3 length is 17 residues. Trimming at V came to 6 bases and at J to 4 bases, leaving 13 bases not matched to a gene. CDR3 residues: CASTPRGSLAGTGELFF. The CDR3 bases are TGTGCCAGCACTCCCCGAGGATCACTAGCGGGCACCGGGGAGCTGTTTTTT.